Below are 29 T cell receptor beta chains sequenced from a single sample in a study of cytomegalovirus exposure and HLA in healthy donors. The PCR employed 60 Vbeta primers together with 13 Jbeta primers. Sequencing used immunoSEQ multiplex PCR; TCRdb keeps in-frame clones, though not all of them. The sample lists some 120,000 clones; around 74% were seen once. The sequencing input was PBMCs. The receptor set was obtained from a man aged 35-49 years in good health and CMV-seropositive.

This clone appeared a few times. The chain joins TRBV10-2 to TRBJ2-7; D is ambiguous. The CDR3 length is 12 residues. Germline CDR1 WSHSY, CDR2 SAAADI. V dropped 3 bases and J dropped 5 bases, with 8 bases sitting between them. The DNA for the CDR3 is TGCGCCAGCAGTGAACAGAACAACGAGCAGTACTTC. Encoded protein: CASSEQNNEQYF.

The rearrangement uses TRBV14 and TRBJ2-3; tentatively, D is TRBD1 (6 bases). Trimming left V 7 bases short and J 2 bases short, with 13 bases between. Germline V lookup: CDR1 SGHDN, CDR2 FVKESK. The CDR3 is 14 residues long. The CDR3 DNA is TGTGCCAGCACAGGGGCCCGTTCCACAGATACGCAGTATTTT. Translation gives CASTGARSTDTQYF.

This clone was seen only a few times. The V gene is TRBV7-9, the J gene TRBJ2-2, with TRBD1 matching over 9 bases. Germline V CDR1 and CDR2: SEHNR, FQNEAQ (reference sequence). The CDR3 loop spans 15 amino acids. The J segment lost 5 bases and the V segment lost 8 bases, leaving 9 bases of the junction unmatched. CDR3 bases: TGTGCCAGCGATGGGGACAGGGCCCGAACCGGGGAGCTGTTTTTT. Its protein product is CASDGDRARTGELFF.

The chain employs TRBV2 and TRBJ2-7; 9 positions agree with TRBD2. The CDR3 runs 14 residues. V trimming: 8 bases; J trimming: 5 bases; junction bases outside the gene matches: 10. From germline, CDR1 is SNHLY and CDR2 FYNNEI. In nucleotides, the CDR3 is TGTGCCAGCCGTATCGGGACTAGCAGTCACGAGCAGTACTTC. Translated, it gives CASRIGTSSHEQYF.

The chain links TRBV30 to TRBJ1-1, with D possibly matching TRBD1 (6 bases). V lost 4 bases, J lost 1 base, and 16 bases lay in between. The length of the CDR3 is 15 residues. Per germline, CDR1 GTSNPN and CDR2 SVGIG (reference sequence). The DNA of the CDR3 is TGTGCCTGGATTCTGGGTGGGACAACGAACACTGAAGCTTTCTTT. Protein product: CAWILGGTTNTEAFF. Full variable domain (outside the CDR3, taken from reference TRBV30 and TRBJ1-1): SQTIHQWPATLVQPVGSPLSLECTVEGTSNPNLYWYRQAAGRGLQLLFYSVGIGQISSEVPQNLSASRPQDRQFILSSKKLLLSDSGFYLCAWILGGTTNTEAFFGQGTRLTVV.

The chain carries TRBV27 and TRBJ2-7; D may be TRBD2 (5 bases). V was pared by 4 bases and J by 1 base, with 8 bases between. The germline gives CDR1 MNHEY, CDR2 SMNVEV (reference sequence). The length of the CDR3 is 13 residues. CDR3 amino acids: CASSSPGSYEQYF. The CDR3 region has the DNA TGTGCCAGCAGTTCCCCGGGATCCTACGAGCAGTACTTC.

The V and J genes are TRBV30 and TRBJ1-4, with D possibly being TRBD1 (5 bases). V lost 0 bases, J lost 12 bases, and 17 bases lay in between. CDR3 length equals 14 residues. The germline V gene encodes CDR1 GTSNPN and CDR2 SVGIG (reference sequence). CDR3 in amino acids: CAWSVVNLAGQLFF. The CDR3 nucleotides read TGTGCCTGGAGTGTCGTGAATTTAGCAGGGCAACTGTTTTTT.

The table lists this clone with a few counts. The chain couples TRBV10-3 to TRBJ2-5; the match to TRBD2 covers 8 bases. The better agreement between TRBJ2-7 and the DNA end casts doubt on the J call. The germline V gene encodes CDR1 ENHRY and CDR2 SYGVKD. The CDR3 totals 14 residues. CDR3 bases: TGTGCCATCAGTGAGCCCAGCGGGAGCTACGAGCAGTACTTC. It yields the protein CAISEPSGSYEQYF.

This rearrangement joins TRBV11-2 to TRBJ1-2; TRBD1 agrees at 9 bases. V lost 6 bases to trimming and J lost 7 bases; unmatched junction nucleotides: 12. The CDR3 length is 15 residues. CDR1 and CDR2 (germline): SGHAT, FQNNGV. The CDR3 here is CASSPRTGDVGGYTF. As DNA, the CDR3 is TGTGCCAGCAGTCCTAGGACAGGGGATGTAGGTGGCTACACCTTC.

This clone has more than one count but fewer than ten. The V and J genes are TRBV5-1 and TRBJ2-3; 7 nucleotides line up with TRBD2. V lost 2 bases and J lost 5; bases outside the gene matches: 11. CDR1 is SGHRS, CDR2 YFSETQ, per germline. The length of the CDR3 is 16 residues. The CDR3 is CASSFSAGEKRDTQYF. For the CDR3, the DNA is TGCGCCAGCAGCTTCTCGGCGGGAGAAAAGAGAGATACGCAGTATTTT. Based on the CDR3 plus reference TRBV5-1 and TRBJ2-3, the full variable domain is KAGVTQTPRYLIKTRGQQVTLSCSPISGHRSVSWYQQTPGQGLQFLFEYFSETQRNKGNFPGRFSGRQFSNSRSEMNVSTLELGDSALYLCASSFSAGEKRDTQYFGPGTRLTVL.

This chain uses TRBV30 with TRBJ2-1; 8 nucleotides match TRBD1. V was pared by 4 bases and J by 2 bases, with 13 bases of the junction left unmatched. The CDR3 runs to 17 residues. Looked up from germline, CDR1 is GTSNPN and CDR2 is SVGIG (reference sequence). The chain's CDR3 is CAWNQGAIVMTYNEQFF. CDR3 nucleotides: TGTGCCTGGAACCAGGGGGCAATAGTCATGACCTACAATGAGCAGTTCTTC.

This clone came up a few times. The chain joins TRBV7-9 to TRBJ2-7; TRBD1 agrees at 9 bases. This CDR3 region has 13 residues. Germline V gene lookup returns CDR1 SEHNR and CDR2 FQNEAQ (reference sequence). J was trimmed by 4 bases and V by 8 bases; bases with no gene match: 6. CDR3 in amino acids: CASLDRGDYEQYF. CDR3 DNA: TGTGCCAGCTTAGACAGGGGGGATTACGAGCAGTACTTC.

V usage is TRBV2 and J usage is TRBJ2-3; 7 bases map to TRBD1. In germline, CDR1 is SNHLY, CDR2 FYNNEI. The CDR3 has 14 residues. The V gene end was trimmed by 7 bases and the J gene end by 0 bases; junction bases not matched to a gene: 4. CDR3 residues: CASKGQTSTDTQYF. The CDR3, as DNA: TGTGCCAGCAAGGGACAGACTAGCACAGATACGCAGTATTTT.

In its sample, this clone was seen a few times. V usage is TRBV29-1 and J usage is TRBJ1-2; 8 nucleotides agree with TRBD1. The germline CDR1 and CDR2 sequences are SQVTM and ANQGSEA. The CDR3 totals 13 residues. V was pared by 3 bases and J by 8 bases, with 8 bases of the junction left unmatched. The CDR3 DNA follows: TGCAGCGTTGAGGGTTCAGGGGGCCGCGGCTACACCTTC. It encodes CSVEGSGGRGYTF.

This clone showed up just a few times. The CDR3 coding sequence is TGTGCCAGTAGTGACAGGGGTTACGAGCAGTACTTC. Protein product: CASSDRGYEQYF. The chain uses TRBV19 and TRBJ2-7, with TRBD1 matching over 8 bases. Losses at the gene ends were 5 bases for V and 4 bases for J; bases not matched to a gene: 1. CDR3 length: 12 residues. Per germline, CDR1 LNHDA and CDR2 SQIVND (reference sequence).

J is TRBJ2-1 and V is TRBV25-1; 8 bases map to TRBD1. There are 15 residues in the CDR3. Germline V lookup: CDR1 MGHDK, CDR2 SYGVNS. With 5 bases clipped from V and 2 bases from J, the junction kept 5 bases outside the gene matches. The CDR3 reads CASSPTGGPYNEQFF. DNA for the CDR3: TGTGCCAGCAGTCCAACAGGGGGGCCCTACAATGAGCAGTTCTTC.

The chain combines TRBV28 with TRBJ2-7, with D perhaps matching TRBD2 (6 bases). Germline CDR1 and CDR2: MDHEN and SYDVKM. This CDR3 comprises 15 residues. The germline V and J ends were trimmed by 7 bases and 4 bases, with 20 bases remaining between them. The CDR3 protein is CASTTTLATDYEQYF. The CDR3 nucleotides are TGTGCCAGCACCACCACCCTAGCGACCGATTACGAGCAGTACTTC.

The chain combines TRBV5-5 with TRBJ1-4, with 7 positions matching TRBD1. The V gene end was trimmed by 4 bases and the J gene end by 7 bases; junction bases not matched to a gene: 22. The CDR3 loop spans 19 amino acids. The germline CDR1 and CDR2 sequences are SGHKS and YYEKEE (reference sequence). CDR3 sequence reads: CASSHLATPGGTDGEKLFF. CDR3 in DNA: TGTGCCAGCAGCCATTTGGCCACTCCTGGGGGGACAGACGGTGAAAAACTGTTTTTT.

Here the CDR3 DNA reads TGTGCCTGGATGAGGGAAGAGACCCAGTACTTC. Translation: CAWMREETQYF. The chain couples TRBV30 to TRBJ2-5; TRBD2 might be the D (5 bases). From germline, CDR1 is GTSNPN and CDR2 SVGIG (reference sequence). V lost 4 bases, J lost 3 bases, and 6 bases lay in between. CDR3 length: 11 amino acids.

A remark on this clone: At one of its ends the junction is not consistent with the germline gene, which may arise from a read error. V is TRBV7-2 and J is TRBJ1-2; the D gene is possibly TRBD1 (5 bases). There are 14 residues in the CDR3. The germline V gene has CDR1 SGHTA and CDR2 FQGNSA. For the CDR3, the DNA is TGTGCCAACAGCTTAGCTCAGGGCTACTATGGCTACACCTTC. It encodes CANSLAQGYYGYTF.

This clone was counted a single time. The V and J genes are TRBV11-1 and TRBJ2-7; TRBD2 aligns across 13 bases. CDR1 and CDR2 from the germline V gene are SGHAT and FQDESV (reference sequence). The CDR3 loop spans 15 amino acids. Trimming took 5 bases from V and 1 from J; bases not matched to a gene: 2. DNA of the CDR3: TGTGCCAGCAGCAGGACTAGCGGGGGATCCTACGAGCAGTACTTC. Translated, it gives CASSRTSGGSYEQYF. Filled out from reference TRBV11-1 and TRBJ2-7, the complete variable domain reads EAEVAQSPRYKITEKSQAVAFWCDPISGHATLYWYRQILGQGPELLVQFQDESVVDDSQLPKDRFSAERLKGVDSTLKIQPAELGDSAMYLCASSRTSGGSYEQYFGPGTRLTVT.

The rearrangement uses TRBV10-3 and TRBJ2-7; 9 bases map to TRBD1. This CDR3 is built from 11 residues. Germline CDR1 reads ENHRY; CDR2 reads SYGVKD. The junction had 4 bases not matched to a gene; V was cut back by 11 bases and J by 5 bases. The CDR3 sequence is CASDRGHEQYF. The CDR3 DNA reads as TGTGCCTCGGACAGGGGTCACGAGCAGTACTTC.

This clone appeared a few times. The CDR3 region has the DNA TGTGCCAGCAGCCCAACAGGAGCCAAAAACATTCAGTACTTC. As protein: CASSPTGAKNIQYF. The chain links TRBV2 to TRBJ2-4; TRBD1 might be the D (5 bases). The V end was cut by 6 bases, the J end by 0 bases, with 9 bases between. Germline V CDR1 and CDR2: SNHLY, FYNNEI. This CDR3 contains 14 residues.

J is TRBJ2-5 and V is TRBV19; unclear D gene. Germline-derived CDR1 and CDR2 are LNHDA and SQIVND (reference sequence). This CDR3 contains 13 residues. V was shortened by 4 bases and J by 5 bases, with 11 bases between the two germline ends. CDR3 sequence: CASSNILEETQYF. The CDR3 nucleotides are TGTGCCAGTAGTAACATACTGGAGGAGACCCAGTACTTC.

The chain links TRBV5-1 to TRBJ2-1, with D tentatively TRBD2 (6 bases). Trimming took 3 bases from V and 6 from J, leaving 13 bases between them. Germline CDR1 SGHRS, CDR2 YFSETQ. The CDR3 has 14 amino acids. CDR3 sequence: CASSWAEGSNEQFF. Written as DNA, the CDR3 is TGCGCCAGCAGCTGGGCGGAGGGGAGCAATGAGCAGTTCTTC.

The chain employs TRBV7-9 and TRBJ2-5, with 10 bases lining up with TRBD2. The CDR3 runs 16 residues. The J segment lost 0 bases and the V segment lost 10 bases, leaving 11 bases of the junction unmatched. Per the germline V gene, CDR1 is SEHNR and CDR2 is FQNEAQ (reference sequence). CDR3 loop: CATRGSGGPYQETQYF. CDR3 nucleotides: TGTGCCACCCGGGGTAGCGGGGGGCCGTACCAAGAGACCCAGTACTTC.

The chain couples TRBV5-1 to TRBJ1-1; TRBD1 matches at 10 bases. The J segment lost 0 bases and the V segment lost 4 bases, leaving 3 bases of the junction unmatched. This CDR3 is 15 amino acids long. From germline, CDR1 is SGHRS and CDR2 YFSETQ. This chain's CDR3 is CASSRTGGMNTEAFF. The CDR3 coding sequence is TGCGCCAGCAGCAGGACAGGGGGTATGAACACTGAAGCTTTCTTT.

The CDR3 sequence is CASSPRLEVTQYF. The CDR3 nucleotides are TGTGCCAGCAGTCCGCGACTAGAAGTGACCCAGTACTTC. The chain carries TRBV6-6 and TRBJ2-5, with D tentatively TRBD2 (6 bases). The CDR3 covers 13 residues. CDR1 and CDR2 from the germline V gene are MNHNY and SVGAGI (reference sequence). V lost 5 bases to trimming and J lost 7 bases, with 14 bases between them.

The chain couples TRBV28 to TRBJ2-5; maybe TRBD2 (7 bases). The V gene lost 7 bases and the J gene lost 5 bases, with 14 bases spanning the gap. This CDR3 region has 13 residues. Germline V gene lookup returns CDR1 MDHEN and CDR2 SYDVKM. In nucleotides, the CDR3 is TGTGCCAGCAAAGCCGGGGGGCTGGAGACCCAGTACTTC. It is translated as CASKAGGLETQYF. The whole variable domain, filled in from reference TRBV28 and TRBJ2-5, reads DVKVTQSSRYLVKRTGEKVFLECVQDMDHENMFWYRQDPGLGLRLIYFSYDVKMKEKGDIPEGYSVSREKKERFSLILESASTNQTSMYLCASKAGGLETQYFGPGTRLLVL.